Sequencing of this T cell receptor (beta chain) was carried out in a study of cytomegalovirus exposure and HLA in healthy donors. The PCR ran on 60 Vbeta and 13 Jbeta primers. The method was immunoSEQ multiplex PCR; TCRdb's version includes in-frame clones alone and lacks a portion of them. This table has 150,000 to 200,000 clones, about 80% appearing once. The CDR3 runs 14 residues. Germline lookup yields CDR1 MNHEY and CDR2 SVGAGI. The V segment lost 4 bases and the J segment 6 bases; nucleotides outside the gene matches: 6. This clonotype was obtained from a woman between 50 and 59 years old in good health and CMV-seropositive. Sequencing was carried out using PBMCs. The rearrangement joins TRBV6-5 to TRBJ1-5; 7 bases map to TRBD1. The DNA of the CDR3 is TGTGCCAGCAGTTTGGACAGGCCGTCTCAGCCCCAGCATTTT. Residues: CASSLDRPSQPQHF.